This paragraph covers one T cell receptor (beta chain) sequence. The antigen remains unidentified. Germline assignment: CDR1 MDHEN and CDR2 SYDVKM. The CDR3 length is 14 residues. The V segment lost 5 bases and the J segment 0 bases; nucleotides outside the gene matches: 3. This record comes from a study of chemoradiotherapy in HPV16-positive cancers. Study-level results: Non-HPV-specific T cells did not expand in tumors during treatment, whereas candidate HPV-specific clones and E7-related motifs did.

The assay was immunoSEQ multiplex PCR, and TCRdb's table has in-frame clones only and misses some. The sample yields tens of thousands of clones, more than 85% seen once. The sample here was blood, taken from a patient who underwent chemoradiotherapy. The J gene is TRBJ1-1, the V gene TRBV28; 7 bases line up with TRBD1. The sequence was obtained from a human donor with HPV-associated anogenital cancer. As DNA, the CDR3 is TGTGCCAGCAGTCCCGGGACAGTGAACACTGAAGCTTTCTTT. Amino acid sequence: CASSPGTVNTEAFF.